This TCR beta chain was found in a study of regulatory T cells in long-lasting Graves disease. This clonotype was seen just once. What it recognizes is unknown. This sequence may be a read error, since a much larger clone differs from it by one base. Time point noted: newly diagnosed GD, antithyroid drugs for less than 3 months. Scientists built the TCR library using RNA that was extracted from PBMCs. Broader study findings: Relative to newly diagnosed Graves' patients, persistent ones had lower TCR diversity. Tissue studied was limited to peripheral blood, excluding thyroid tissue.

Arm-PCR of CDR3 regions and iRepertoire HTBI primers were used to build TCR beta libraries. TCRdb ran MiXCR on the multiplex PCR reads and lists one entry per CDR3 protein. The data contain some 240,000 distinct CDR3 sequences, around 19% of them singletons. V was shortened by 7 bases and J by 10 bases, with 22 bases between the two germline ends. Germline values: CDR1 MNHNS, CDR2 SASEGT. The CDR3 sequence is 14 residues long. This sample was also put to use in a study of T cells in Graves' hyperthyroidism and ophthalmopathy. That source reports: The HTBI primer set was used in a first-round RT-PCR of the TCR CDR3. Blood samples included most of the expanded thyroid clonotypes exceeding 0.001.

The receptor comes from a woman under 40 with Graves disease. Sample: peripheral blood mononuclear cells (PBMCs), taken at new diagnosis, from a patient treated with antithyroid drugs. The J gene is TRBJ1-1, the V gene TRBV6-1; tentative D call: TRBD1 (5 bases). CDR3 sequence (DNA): TGTGCCAGCACCGAAGTGGGGGGGAACGCTGGAGCTTTCTTT. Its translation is CASTEVGGNAGAFF.